These 16 T cell receptor beta chains came from one sample sequenced in a study of shared clonotypes between healthy human individuals. TCRdb's table, derived via immunoSEQ multiplex PCR, lists solely in-frame clones and lacks some. Among 550,000 to 700,000 clones listed, around four fifths were seen once. The sequenced sample consisted of memory CD4+ T cells sorted from blood. Subset denoted: CD45RA-negative fraction. These receptors were collected from a woman between 25 and 40 years old in good health.

The chain couples TRBV7-9 to TRBJ2-7, with a possible D match to TRBD1 (6 bases). The ends were cut back, 1 base at V and 2 bases at J, with 9 bases in the middle. Germline CDR1 is SEHNR and CDR2 is FQNEAQ (reference sequence). The CDR3 loop spans 14 amino acids. CDR3 in amino acids: CASSLGTGTYEQYF. The CDR3 DNA sequence: TGTGCCAGCAGCTTAGGAACAGGGACCTACGAGCAGTACTTC.

The gene calls are TRBV15 and TRBJ1-5; no clear D. V was clipped by 4 bases and J by 6 bases, with 16 bases between them. The CDR3 runs 15 residues. Germline V CDR1 and CDR2: LNHNV, YYDKDF (reference sequence). DNA of the CDR3: TGTGCCACCAGCACCGGCAGCTTGGGCATTCAGCCCCAGCATTTT. Translating gives CATSTGSLGIQPQHF.

This clone was detected many times. The sample holds other DNA sequences that translate to the same CDR3. The CDR3: CASSEGGYTQYF. The CDR3 bases are TGTGCCAGCAGTGAGGGCGGATATACGCAGTATTTT. The chain is built from TRBV2 and TRBJ2-3, with unresolved D. The germline V gene has CDR1 SNHLY and CDR2 FYNNEI. The V end was cut by 3 bases, the J end by 7 bases, with 8 bases between. The CDR3 loop spans 12 amino acids.

This chain uses TRBV28 with TRBJ2-1; weak D call: TRBD2 (6 bases). The germline V gene has CDR1 MDHEN and CDR2 SYDVKM. This CDR3 spans 14 amino acids. Trimming took off 7 bases at V and 7 bases at J, with 17 bases between the two ends. The CDR3 region has the DNA TGTGCCAGCAAGGAGGGCCCGAGGATGAATGAGCAGTTCTTC. This sequence encodes CASKEGPRMNEQFF.

The table lists this clone with a count of one. The J gene is TRBJ2-3, the V gene TRBV7-2; a weak D match, TRBD1 (6 bases). V lost 2 bases, J lost 2 bases, and 8 bases lay in between. Germline CDR1 reads SGHTA; CDR2 reads FQGNSA. The CDR3 length is 14 residues. Written as DNA, the CDR3 is TGTGCCAGCAGCTTAAGGACAGTCACAGATACGCAGTATTTT. Amino acids: CASSLRTVTDTQYF.

The genes are TRBV9 and TRBJ2-5, with TRBD2 as a possible D gene (5 bases). The CDR3 runs 14 residues. Per germline, CDR1 SGDLS and CDR2 YYNGEE. V lost 0 bases to trimming and J lost 5 bases, with 11 bases between them. The DNA for the CDR3 is TGTGCCAGCAGCGTAGGGTACGGGAAGGAGACCCAGTACTTC. This codes for CASSVGYGKETQYF.

The chain links TRBV5-8 to TRBJ2-1, with unresolved D. The CDR3 extends over 14 amino acids. Trimming took off 1 base at V and 6 bases at J, with 11 bases between the two ends. CDR1 is SGHTS and CDR2 is YDEGEE in the germline V gene. CDR3 sequence reads: CASSLMYGSNEQFF. The CDR3 nucleotides read TGTGCCAGCAGCTTGATGTATGGATCCAATGAGCAGTTCTTC. Full variable domain (rest looked up from reference TRBV5-8 and TRBJ2-1): EAGVTQSPTHLIKTRGQQATLRCSPISGHTSVYWYQQALGLGLQFLLWYDEGEERNRGNFPPRFSGRQFPNYSSELNVNALELEDSALYLCASSLMYGSNEQFFGPGTRLTVL.

This chain connects TRBV4-2 to TRBJ1-1; D is uncertain. Germline loops: CDR1 LGHNA, CDR2 YNFKEQ. V gave up 0 bases and J gave up 4 bases, with 9 bases separating them. This CDR3 spans 14 amino acids. Written as DNA, the CDR3 is TGTGCCAGCAGCCAAGATTGGGCAGTCACTGAAGCTTTCTTT. Its protein product is CASSQDWAVTEAFF.

This chain links TRBV10-1 with TRBJ2-5; 7 bases line up with TRBD1. The CDR3 covers 14 residues. Germline CDR1 reads WNHNN; CDR2 reads SYGVQD (reference sequence). The junction had 8 bases not matched to a gene; V was cut back by 8 bases and J by 2 bases. Here the CDR3 reads CASSQGDPQETQYF. DNA for the CDR3: TGCGCCAGCTCCCAGGGGGACCCACAAGAGACCCAGTACTTC.

Concerning this clone itself: Other DNA sequences in this sample translate to the same CDR3. This chain connects TRBV19 to TRBJ2-1, with D possibly TRBD2 on 5 matching bases. The CDR3 loop spans 14 amino acids. Trimming took 3 bases from V and 7 from J, leaving 13 bases between them. The germline gives CDR1 LNHDA, CDR2 SQIVND (reference sequence). CDR3 sequence: CASSIVEGSNEQFF. In DNA form, the CDR3 reads TGTGCCAGTAGTATTGTTGAGGGATCGAATGAGCAGTTCTTC.

DNA for the CDR3: TGTGCCAGTAGTTCCGTTGGCACAGATACGCAGTATTTT. Its protein product is CASSSVGTDTQYF. This sequence joins TRBV19 and TRBJ2-3; D gene uncertain. V lost 5 bases, J lost 1 base, and 7 bases lay in between. The CDR3 has 13 amino acids. Germline V gives CDR1 LNHDA, CDR2 SQIVND (reference sequence).

The chain couples TRBV7-2 to TRBJ2-7, with D perhaps matching TRBD2 (5 bases). This CDR3 contains 15 residues. Germline V CDR1 and CDR2: SGHTA, FQGNSA. V lost 7 bases to trimming and J lost 1 base, with 17 bases between them. The CDR3 sequence is CASTINALVSYEQYF. CDR3 nucleotides: TGTGCCAGCACCATAAACGCACTAGTTTCCTACGAGCAGTACTTC.

V gene TRBV6-5 combines with J gene TRBJ2-3; D perhaps matches TRBD1 (6 bases). V was cut by 9 bases and J by 2 bases, with 9 bases left in between. CDR1 and CDR2 (germline): MNHEY, SVGAGI. The CDR3 is made up of 12 amino acids. The CDR3 DNA reads as TGTGCCAGTCGGGACAACACAGATACGCAGTATTTT. The encoded protein is CASRDNTDTQYF.

The chain carries TRBV4-1 and TRBJ2-5, with D perhaps TRBD1 (6 bases). TRBJ2-7 explains the end of the DNA better; the J call may be wrong. The CDR3 has 15 residues. Germline CDR1 and CDR2: MGHRA and YSYEKL. The CDR3 DNA is TGCGCCAGCAGCCAAGATTTCCAGGGGTACTACGAGCAGTACTTC. Amino acid sequence: CASSQDFQGYYEQYF.

The chain links TRBV5-4 to TRBJ2-1, with a possible D match to TRBD2 (6 bases). The CDR3 has 15 amino acids. Trimming shortened V by 2 bases and J by 4 bases, and 13 bases separated the two germline ends. Germline CDR1 is SGHNT and CDR2 is YYREEE (reference sequence). The CDR3 DNA reads as TGTGCCAGCAGCTTACCCGGGGAGGCTTACAATGAGCAGTTCTTC. Protein sequence: CASSLPGEAYNEQFF.

The chain recombines TRBV5-4 with TRBJ2-1, with 10 nucleotides matching TRBD2. V trimming: 3 bases; J trimming: 7 bases; junction bases outside the gene matches: 10. This CDR3 has 16 amino acids. Germline lookup yields CDR1 SGHNT and CDR2 YYREEE (reference sequence). The CDR3 coding sequence is TGTGCCAGCAGCTGGTGGGCTAGCGGGAGTGTAAATGAGCAGTTCTTC. Amino acid sequence: CASSWWASGSVNEQFF.